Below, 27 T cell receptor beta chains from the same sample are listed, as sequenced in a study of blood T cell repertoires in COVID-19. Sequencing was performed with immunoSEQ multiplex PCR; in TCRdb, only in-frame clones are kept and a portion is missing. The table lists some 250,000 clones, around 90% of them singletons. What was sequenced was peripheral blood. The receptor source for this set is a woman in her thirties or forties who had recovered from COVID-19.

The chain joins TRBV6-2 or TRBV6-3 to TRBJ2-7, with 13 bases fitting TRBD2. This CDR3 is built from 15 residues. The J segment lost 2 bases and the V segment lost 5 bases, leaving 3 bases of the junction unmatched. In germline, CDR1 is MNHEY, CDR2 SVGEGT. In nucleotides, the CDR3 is TGTGCCAGCAGTCTACTAGCGGGAGGGCCCTACGAGCAGTACTTC. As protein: CASSLLAGGPYEQYF.

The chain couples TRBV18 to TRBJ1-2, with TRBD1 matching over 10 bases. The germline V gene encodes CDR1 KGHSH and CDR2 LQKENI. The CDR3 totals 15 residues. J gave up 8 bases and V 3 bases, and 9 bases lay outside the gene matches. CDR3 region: CASSPGTGATWGYTF. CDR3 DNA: TGTGCCAGCTCACCTGGGACAGGGGCAACTTGGGGCTACACCTTC.

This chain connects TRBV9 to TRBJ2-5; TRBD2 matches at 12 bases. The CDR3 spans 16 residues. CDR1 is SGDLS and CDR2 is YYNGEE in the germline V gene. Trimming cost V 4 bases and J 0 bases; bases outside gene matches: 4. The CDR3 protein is CASSPRLAGDQETQYF. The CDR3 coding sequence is TGTGCCAGCAGCCCCCGACTAGCGGGAGACCAAGAGACCCAGTACTTC.

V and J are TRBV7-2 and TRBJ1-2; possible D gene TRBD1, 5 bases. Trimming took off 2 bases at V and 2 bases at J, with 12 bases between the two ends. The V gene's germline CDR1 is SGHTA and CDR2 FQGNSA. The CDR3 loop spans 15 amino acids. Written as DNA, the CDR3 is TGTGCCAGCAGCTTATGGGCAGGGTCCAACTATGGCTACACCTTC. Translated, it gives CASSLWAGSNYGYTF.

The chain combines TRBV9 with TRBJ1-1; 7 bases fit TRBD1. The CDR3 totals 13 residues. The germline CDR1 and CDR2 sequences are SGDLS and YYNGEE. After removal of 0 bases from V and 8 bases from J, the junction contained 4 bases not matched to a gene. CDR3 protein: CASSVVAGGEAFF. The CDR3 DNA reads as TGTGCCAGCAGCGTAGTCGCAGGGGGGGAAGCTTTCTTT. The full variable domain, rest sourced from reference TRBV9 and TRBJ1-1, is DSGVTQTPKHLITATGQRVTLRCSPRSGDLSVYWYQQSLDQGLQFLIQYYNGEERAKGNILERFSAQQFPDLHSELNLSSLELGDSALYFCASSVVAGGEAFFGQGTRLTVV.

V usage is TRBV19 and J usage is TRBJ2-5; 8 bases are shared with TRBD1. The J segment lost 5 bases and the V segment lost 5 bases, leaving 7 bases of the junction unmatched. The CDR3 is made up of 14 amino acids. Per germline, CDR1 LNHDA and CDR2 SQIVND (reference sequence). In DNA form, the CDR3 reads TGTGCCAGTAGTTTGACAGGGGTGGTGGAGACCCAGTACTTC. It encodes CASSLTGVVETQYF.

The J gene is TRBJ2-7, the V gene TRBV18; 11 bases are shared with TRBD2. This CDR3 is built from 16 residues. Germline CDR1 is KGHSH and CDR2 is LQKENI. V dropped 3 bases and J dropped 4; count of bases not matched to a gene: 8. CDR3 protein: CASSPKLSGRGYEQYF. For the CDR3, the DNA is TGTGCCAGCTCACCCAAACTTAGCGGGAGGGGGTACGAGCAGTACTTC.

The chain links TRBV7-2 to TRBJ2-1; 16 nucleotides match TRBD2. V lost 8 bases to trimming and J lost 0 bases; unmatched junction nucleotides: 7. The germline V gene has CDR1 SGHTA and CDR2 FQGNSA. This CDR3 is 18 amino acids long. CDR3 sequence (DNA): TGTGCCAGCGACCCGGGACTAGCGGGAGGGGGCTCCTACAATGAGCAGTTCTTC. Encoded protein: CASDPGLAGGGSYNEQFF.

CDR3 bases: TGTGCCAGCAGCCGGGGACAGCTCTATAGCAATCAGCCCCAGCATTTT. Translation gives CASSRGQLYSNQPQHF. This sequence joins TRBV5-6 and TRBJ1-5; 7 nucleotides line up with TRBD1. Germline trimming cut 4 bases from V and 0 bases from J; bases unmatched to any gene: 7. Germline V gives CDR1 SGHDT, CDR2 YYEEEE. This CDR3 has 16 residues.

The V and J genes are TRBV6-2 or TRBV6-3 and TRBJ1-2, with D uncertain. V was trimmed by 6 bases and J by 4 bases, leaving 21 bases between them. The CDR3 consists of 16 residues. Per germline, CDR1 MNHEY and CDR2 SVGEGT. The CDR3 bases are TGTGCCAGCAGCCCCGGGGAGCCCTCTCAGTTCTATGGCTACACCTTC. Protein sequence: CASSPGEPSQFYGYTF.

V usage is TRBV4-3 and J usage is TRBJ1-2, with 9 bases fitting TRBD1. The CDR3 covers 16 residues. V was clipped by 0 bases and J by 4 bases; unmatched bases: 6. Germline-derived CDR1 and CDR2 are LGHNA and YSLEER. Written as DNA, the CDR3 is TGCGCCAGCAGCCAAGATTTCGGGACAGGGTCCTATGGCTACACCTTC. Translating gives CASSQDFGTGSYGYTF.

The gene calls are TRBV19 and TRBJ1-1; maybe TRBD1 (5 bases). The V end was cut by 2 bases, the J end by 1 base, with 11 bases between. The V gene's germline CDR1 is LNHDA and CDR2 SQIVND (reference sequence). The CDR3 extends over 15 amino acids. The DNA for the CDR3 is TGTGCCAGTAGTATATGGGGCGTAGGGAACACTGAAGCTTTCTTT. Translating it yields CASSIWGVGNTEAFF.

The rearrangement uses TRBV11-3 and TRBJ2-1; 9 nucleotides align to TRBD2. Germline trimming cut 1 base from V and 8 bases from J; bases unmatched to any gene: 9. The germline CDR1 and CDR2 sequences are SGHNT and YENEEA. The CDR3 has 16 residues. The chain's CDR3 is CASSLGGGRASDEQFF. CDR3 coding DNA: TGTGCCAGCAGCTTAGGTGGCGGGAGGGCCTCCGATGAGCAGTTCTTC.

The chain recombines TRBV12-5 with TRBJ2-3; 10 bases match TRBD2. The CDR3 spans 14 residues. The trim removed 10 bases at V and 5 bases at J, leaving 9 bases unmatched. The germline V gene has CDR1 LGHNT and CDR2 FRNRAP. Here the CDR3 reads CATSGSNWGDTQYF. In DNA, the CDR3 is TGTGCTACTAGCGGGAGCAACTGGGGAGATACGCAGTATTTT.

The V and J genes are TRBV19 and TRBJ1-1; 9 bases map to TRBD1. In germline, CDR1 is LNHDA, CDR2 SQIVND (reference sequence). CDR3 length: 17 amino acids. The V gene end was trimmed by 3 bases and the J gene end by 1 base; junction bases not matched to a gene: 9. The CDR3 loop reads CASSMGPTQGANTEAFF. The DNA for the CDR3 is TGTGCCAGTAGTATGGGGCCCACACAGGGGGCGAACACTGAAGCTTTCTTT.

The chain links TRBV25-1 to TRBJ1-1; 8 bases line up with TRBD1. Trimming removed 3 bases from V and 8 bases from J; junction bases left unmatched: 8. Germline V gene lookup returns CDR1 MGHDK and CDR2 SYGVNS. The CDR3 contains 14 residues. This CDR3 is CASSETGARREAFF. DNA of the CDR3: TGTGCCAGCAGTGAGACAGGGGCCAGGAGGGAAGCTTTCTTT.

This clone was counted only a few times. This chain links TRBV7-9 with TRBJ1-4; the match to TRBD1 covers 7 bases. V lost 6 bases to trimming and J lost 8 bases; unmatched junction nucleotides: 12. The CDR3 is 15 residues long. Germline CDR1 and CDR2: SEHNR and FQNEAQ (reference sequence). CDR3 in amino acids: CASRDTGAAREKLFF. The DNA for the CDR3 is TGTGCCAGCAGGGACACAGGGGCCGCAAGGGAAAAACTGTTTTTT. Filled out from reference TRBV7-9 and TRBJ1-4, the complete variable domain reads DTGVSQNPRHKITKRGQNVTFRCDPISEHNRLYWYRQTLGQGPEFLTYFQNEAQLEKSRLLSDRFSAERPKGSFSTLEIQRTEQGDSAMYLCASRDTGAAREKLFFGSGTQLSVL.

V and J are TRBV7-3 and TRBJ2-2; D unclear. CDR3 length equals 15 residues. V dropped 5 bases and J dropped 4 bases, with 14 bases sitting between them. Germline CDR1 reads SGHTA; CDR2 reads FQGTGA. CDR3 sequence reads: CASSPAPASTGELFF. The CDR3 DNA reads TGTGCCAGCAGCCCCGCCCCAGCGTCCACCGGGGAGCTGTTTTTT.

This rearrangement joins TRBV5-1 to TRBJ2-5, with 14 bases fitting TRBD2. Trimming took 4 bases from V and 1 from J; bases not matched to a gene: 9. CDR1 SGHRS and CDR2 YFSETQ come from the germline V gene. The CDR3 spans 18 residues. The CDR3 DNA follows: TGCGCCAGCAGCCTGACTAGCGGGAGGGCCAGGGGCCAAGAGACCCAGTACTTC. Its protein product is CASSLTSGRARGQETQYF.

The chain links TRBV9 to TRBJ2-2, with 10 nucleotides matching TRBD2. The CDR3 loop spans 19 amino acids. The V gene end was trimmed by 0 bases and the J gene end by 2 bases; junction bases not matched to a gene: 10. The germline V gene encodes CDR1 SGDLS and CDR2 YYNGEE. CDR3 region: CASSVVGGLAGANTGELFF. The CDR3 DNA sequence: TGTGCCAGCAGCGTAGTTGGGGGGCTAGCGGGAGCCAACACCGGGGAGCTGTTTTTT.

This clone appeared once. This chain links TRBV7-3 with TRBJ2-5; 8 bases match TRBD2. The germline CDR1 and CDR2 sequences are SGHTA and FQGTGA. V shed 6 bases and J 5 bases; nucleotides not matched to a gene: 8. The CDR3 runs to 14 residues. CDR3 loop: CASSPSTGGETQYF. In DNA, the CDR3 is TGTGCCAGCAGTCCCTCCACGGGAGGGGAGACCCAGTACTTC. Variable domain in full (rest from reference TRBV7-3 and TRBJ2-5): GAGVSQTPSNKVTEKGKYVELRCDPISGHTALYWYRQSLGQGPEFLIYFQGTGAADDSGLPNDRFFAVRPEGSVSTLKIQRTERGDSAVYLCASSPSTGGETQYFGPGTRLLVL.

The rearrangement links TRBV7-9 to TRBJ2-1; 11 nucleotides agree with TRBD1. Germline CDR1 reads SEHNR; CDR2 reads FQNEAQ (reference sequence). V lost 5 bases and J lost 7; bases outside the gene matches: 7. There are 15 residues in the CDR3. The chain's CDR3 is CASSQRDRGWNEQFF. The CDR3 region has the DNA TGTGCCAGCAGCCAGCGGGACAGGGGGTGGAATGAGCAGTTCTTC.

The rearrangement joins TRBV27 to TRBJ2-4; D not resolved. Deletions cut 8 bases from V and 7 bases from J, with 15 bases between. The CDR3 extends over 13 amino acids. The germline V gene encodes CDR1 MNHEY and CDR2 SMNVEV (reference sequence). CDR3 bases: TGTGCCAGCGGAAAACAAGTCGGGAACATTCAGTACTTC. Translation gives CASGKQVGNIQYF.

CDR3 amino acids: CASALTGGAFF. The CDR3 nucleotides are TGTGCCAGCGCCCTCACAGGGGGAGCTTTCTTT. The gene calls are TRBV2 and TRBJ1-1, with 8 bases identical to TRBD1. The trim removed 8 bases at V and 10 bases at J, leaving 6 bases unmatched. This CDR3 is built from 11 residues. CDR1 is SNHLY, CDR2 FYNNEI, per germline.

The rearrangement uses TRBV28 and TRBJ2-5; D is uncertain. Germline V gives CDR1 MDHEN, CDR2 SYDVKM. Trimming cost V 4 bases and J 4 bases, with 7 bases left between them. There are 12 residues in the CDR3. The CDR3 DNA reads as TGTGCCAGCAGTTCATTAGCAGAGACCCAGTACTTC. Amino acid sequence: CASSSLAETQYF. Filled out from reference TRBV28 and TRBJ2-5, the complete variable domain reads DVKVTQSSRYLVKRTGEKVFLECVQDMDHENMFWYRQDPGLGLRLIYFSYDVKMKEKGDIPEGYSVSREKKERFSLILESASTNQTSMYLCASSSLAETQYFGPGTRLLVL.

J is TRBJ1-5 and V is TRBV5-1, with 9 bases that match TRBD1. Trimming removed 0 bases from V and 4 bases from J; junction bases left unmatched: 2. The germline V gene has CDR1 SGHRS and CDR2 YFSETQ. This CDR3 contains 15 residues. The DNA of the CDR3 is TGCGCCAGCAGCTTGGGGACAGGGGTGAATCAGCCCCAGCATTTT. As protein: CASSLGTGVNQPQHF.

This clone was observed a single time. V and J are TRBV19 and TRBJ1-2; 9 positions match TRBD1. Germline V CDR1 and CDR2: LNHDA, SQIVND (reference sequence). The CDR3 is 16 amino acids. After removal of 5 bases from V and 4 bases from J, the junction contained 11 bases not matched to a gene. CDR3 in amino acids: CASSPGTGPGGYGYTF. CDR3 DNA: TGTGCCAGTAGTCCGGGGACAGGGCCCGGGGGCTATGGCTACACCTTC.